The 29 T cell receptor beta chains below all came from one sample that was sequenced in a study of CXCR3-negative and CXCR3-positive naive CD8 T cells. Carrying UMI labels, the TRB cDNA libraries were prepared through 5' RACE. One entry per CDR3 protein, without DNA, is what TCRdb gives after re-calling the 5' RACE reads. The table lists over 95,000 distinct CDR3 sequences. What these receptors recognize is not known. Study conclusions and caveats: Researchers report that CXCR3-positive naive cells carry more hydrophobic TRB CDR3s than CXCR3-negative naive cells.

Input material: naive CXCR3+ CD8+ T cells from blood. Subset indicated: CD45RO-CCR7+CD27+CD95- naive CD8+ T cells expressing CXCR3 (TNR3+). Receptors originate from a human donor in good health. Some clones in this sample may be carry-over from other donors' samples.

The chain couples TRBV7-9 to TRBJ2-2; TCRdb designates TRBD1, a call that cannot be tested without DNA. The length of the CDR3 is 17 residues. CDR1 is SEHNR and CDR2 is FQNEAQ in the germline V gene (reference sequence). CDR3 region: CASSRPSGGAWTGELFF.

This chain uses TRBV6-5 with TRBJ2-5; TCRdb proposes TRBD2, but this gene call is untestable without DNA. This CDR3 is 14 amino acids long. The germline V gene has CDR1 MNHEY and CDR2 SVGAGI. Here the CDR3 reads CASKGLAGTETQYF.

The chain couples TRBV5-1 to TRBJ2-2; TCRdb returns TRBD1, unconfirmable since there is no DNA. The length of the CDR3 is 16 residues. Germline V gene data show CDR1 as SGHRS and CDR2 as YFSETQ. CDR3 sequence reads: CASSGDRGRFDGELFF.

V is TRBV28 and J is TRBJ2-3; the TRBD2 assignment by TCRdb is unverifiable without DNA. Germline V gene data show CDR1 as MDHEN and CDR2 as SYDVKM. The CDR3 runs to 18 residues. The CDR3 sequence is CASTRGLAGELSTDTQYF. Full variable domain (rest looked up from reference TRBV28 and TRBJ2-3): DVKVTQSSRYLVKRTGEKVFLECVQDMDHENMFWYRQDPGLGLRLIYFSYDVKMKEKGDIPEGYSVSREKKERFSLILESASTNQTSMYLCASTRGLAGELSTDTQYFGPGTRLTVL.

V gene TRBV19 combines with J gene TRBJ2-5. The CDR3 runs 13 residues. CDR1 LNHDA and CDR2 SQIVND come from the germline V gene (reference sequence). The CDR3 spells CASSILPRETQYF.

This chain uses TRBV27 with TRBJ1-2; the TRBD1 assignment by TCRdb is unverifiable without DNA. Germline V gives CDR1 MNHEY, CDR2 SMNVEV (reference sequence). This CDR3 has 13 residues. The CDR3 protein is CASSFTGNGGYTF.

The CDR3 spells CASSQNPWTGGNEQFF. V gene TRBV23-1 combines with J gene TRBJ2-1; the TCRdb D gene call, TRBD1, has no DNA to confirm it. TRBV23-1 is noted as an ORF with a role that remains uncertain. The CDR3 spans 16 residues.

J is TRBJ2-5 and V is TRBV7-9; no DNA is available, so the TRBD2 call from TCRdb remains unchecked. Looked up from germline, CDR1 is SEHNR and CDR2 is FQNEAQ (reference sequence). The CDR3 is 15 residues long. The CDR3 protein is CASSQDGWGLETQYF.

The CDR3 reads CASRQIGLAGATDTQYF. The chain uses TRBV12-3 or TRBV12-4 and TRBJ2-3; the D call of TRBD2 rests on TCRdb alone, since no DNA is present to check it. This CDR3 comprises 17 residues.

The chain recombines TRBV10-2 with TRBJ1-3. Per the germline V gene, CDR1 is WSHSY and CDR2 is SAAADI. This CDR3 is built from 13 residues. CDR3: CASSDYYGNTIYF.

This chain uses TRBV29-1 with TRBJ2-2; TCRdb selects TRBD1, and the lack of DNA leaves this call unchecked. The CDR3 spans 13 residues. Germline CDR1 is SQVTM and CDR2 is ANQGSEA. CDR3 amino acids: CSVVGQNTGELFF.

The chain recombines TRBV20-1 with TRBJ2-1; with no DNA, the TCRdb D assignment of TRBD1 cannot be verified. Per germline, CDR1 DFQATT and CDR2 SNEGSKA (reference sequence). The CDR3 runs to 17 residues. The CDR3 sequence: CSARPLTGRQSYNEQFF.

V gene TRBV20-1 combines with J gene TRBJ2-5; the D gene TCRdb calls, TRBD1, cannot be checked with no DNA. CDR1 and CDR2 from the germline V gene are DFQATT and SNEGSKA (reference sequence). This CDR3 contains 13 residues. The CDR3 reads CTYGPTVQETQYF.

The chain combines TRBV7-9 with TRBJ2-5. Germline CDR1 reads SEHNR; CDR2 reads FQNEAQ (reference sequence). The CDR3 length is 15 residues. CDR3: CASSLDLGIQETQYF.

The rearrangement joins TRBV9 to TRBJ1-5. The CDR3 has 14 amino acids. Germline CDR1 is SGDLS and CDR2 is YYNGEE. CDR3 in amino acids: CASSPGLINQPQHF. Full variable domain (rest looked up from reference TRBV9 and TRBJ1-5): DSGVTQTPKHLITATGQRVTLRCSPRSGDLSVYWYQQSLDQGLQFLIQYYNGEERAKGNILERFSAQQFPDLHSELNLSSLELGDSALYFCASSPGLINQPQHFGDGTRLSIL.

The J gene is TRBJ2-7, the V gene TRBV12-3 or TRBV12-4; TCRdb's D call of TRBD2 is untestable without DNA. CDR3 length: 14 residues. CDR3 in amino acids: CASSELAGSYEQHF.

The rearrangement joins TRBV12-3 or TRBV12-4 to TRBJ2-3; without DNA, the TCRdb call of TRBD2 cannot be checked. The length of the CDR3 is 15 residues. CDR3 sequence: CASSFPSGDTDTQYF.

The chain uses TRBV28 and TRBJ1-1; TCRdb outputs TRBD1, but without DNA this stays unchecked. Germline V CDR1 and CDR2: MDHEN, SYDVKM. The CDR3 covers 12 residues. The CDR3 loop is CASSFTGTEAFF.

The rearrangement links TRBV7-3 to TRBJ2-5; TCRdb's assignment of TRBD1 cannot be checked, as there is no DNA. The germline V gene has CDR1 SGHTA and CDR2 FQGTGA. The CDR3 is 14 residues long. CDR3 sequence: CASSWTGGRETQYF.

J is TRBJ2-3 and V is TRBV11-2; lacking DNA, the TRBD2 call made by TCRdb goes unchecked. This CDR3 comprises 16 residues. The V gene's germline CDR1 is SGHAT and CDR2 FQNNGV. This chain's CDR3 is CASSSLSGTRADTQYF.

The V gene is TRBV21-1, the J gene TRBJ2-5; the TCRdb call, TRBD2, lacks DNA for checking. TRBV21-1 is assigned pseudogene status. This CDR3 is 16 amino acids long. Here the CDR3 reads CASLGLAGGGQETQYF.

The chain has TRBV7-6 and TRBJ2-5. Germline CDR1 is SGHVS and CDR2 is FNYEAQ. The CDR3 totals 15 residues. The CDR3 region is CASSLARAGQETQYF.

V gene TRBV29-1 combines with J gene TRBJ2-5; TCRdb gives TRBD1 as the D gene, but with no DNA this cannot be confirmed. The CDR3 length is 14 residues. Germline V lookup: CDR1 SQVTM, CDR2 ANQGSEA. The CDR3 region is CSVYKDRGQETQYF.

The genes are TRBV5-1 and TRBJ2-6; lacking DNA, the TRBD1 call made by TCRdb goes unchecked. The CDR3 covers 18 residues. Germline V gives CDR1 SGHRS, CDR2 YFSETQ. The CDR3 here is CASSLEPQGSSGANVLTF.

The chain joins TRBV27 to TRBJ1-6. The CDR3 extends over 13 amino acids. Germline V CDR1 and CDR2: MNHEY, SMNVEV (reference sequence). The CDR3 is CASSWYSNSPLHF.

CDR3: CASSFTGGGEKLFF. V and J are TRBV27 and TRBJ1-4; TCRdb reports TRBD1, a call that lacks DNA to check it against. The CDR3 is 14 residues long. The germline CDR1 and CDR2 sequences are MNHEY and SMNVEV (reference sequence).

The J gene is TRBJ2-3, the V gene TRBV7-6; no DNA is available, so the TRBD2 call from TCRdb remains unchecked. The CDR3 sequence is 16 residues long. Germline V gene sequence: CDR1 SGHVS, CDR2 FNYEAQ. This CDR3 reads CASSPGLAGVADTQYF.

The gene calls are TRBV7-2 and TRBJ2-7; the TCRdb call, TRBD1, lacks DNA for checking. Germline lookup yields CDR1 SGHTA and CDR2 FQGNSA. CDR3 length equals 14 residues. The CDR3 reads CASRKQAWGYEQYF.

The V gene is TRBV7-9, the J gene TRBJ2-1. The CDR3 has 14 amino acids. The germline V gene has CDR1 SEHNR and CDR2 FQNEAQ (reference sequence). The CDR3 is CASSSDSSYNEQFF.